The T cell receptor beta chain under discussion was sequenced for a study of cytomegalovirus exposure and HLA in healthy donors. PCR employed 60 Vbeta and 13 Jbeta primers. The data were produced by immunoSEQ multiplex PCR, yet TCRdb's version contains in-frame clones alone and is incomplete. The sample carries about 190,000 clones, roughly 73% recorded once. Study-level results: The productive fraction for most TCR beta V segments was about 87% or about 30% in an earlier analysis.

Notes on this clone: Antigen specificity is unknown.

CDR3 size: 15 residues. V lost 7 bases to trimming and J lost 5 bases; unmatched junction nucleotides: 10. The germline gives CDR1 MNHNS, CDR2 SASEGT. The chain combines TRBV6-1 with TRBJ2-5; TRBD2 matches at 10 bases. What was sequenced was PBMCs. The sequence was obtained from a woman aged 25 to 39 in good health and CMV-seropositive. The CDR3, as DNA: TGTGCCAGCAATATAGCGGGAGGTCTTCCGGAGACCCAGTACTTC. Protein product: CASNIAGGLPETQYF.